This T cell receptor beta chain was captured by sequencing in a study of T cell repertoires in cytomegalovirus infection. The wider study: CMV epitopes, recently identified HLA-C-restricted and well-studied HLA-B-restricted, were used. Indications of both CMV infection and matching HLA type were provided by public TCR beta signatures.

Findings of the study overall: HLA-C-restricted CMV-specific TCR beta clonotypes prevailed in the ex vivo response. Frequencies of public TCR beta families were cumulated, and this identified carriers of CMV plus the relevant HLA.

Via MiXCR, TCRdb re-called the reads, giving one row per CDR3 protein. The data show around 900,000 distinct CDR3 sequences, about 33% seen once. V gave up 9 bases and J gave up 10 bases, with 24 bases separating them. CDR3 length: 14 residues. CDR1 is LNHDA and CDR2 is SQIVND in the germline V gene (reference sequence). A note on this clonotype: Its antigen remains unknown.

The sequencing used cultured CD8+ T cells from PBMCs, collected from culture after CMV antigen stimulation. The clonotype comes from a human donor in good health (CMV status not recorded). Some clones in this sample may be carry-over from other donors' samples. The rearrangement links TRBV19 to TRBJ1-1; a possible D gene is TRBD1 (5 bases). This CDR3 is CASLPGPGDVGAFF. In nucleotides, the CDR3 is TGTGCCAGCCTTCCGGGACCCGGGGATGTCGGAGCTTTCTTT.